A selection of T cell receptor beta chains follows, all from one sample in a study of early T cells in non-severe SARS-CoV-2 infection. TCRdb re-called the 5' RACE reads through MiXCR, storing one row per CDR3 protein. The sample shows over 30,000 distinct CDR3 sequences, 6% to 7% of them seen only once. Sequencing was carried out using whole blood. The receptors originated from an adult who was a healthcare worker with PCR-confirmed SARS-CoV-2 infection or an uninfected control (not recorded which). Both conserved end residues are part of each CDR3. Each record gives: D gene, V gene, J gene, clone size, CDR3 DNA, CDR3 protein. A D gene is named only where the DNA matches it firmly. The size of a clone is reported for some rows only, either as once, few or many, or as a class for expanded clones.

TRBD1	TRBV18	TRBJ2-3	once	TGTGCCAGCTCACTACTAAGTCGGACAGGGAGCACAGATACGCAGTATTTT	CASSLLSRTGSTDTQYF
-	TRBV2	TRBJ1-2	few	TGTGCCAGCAGTGAAACACCGGTCCCCCGCTATGGCTACACCTTC	CASSETPVPRYGYTF
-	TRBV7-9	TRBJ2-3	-	TGTGCCAGCAGCTTAGTGGTAGAATGGGGCACAGATACGCAGTATTTT	CASSLVVEWGTDTQYF
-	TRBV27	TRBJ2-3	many	TGTGCCAGCAGCCTGATCAGGGAATTGGGGACAGATACGCAGTATTTT	CASSLIRELGTDTQYF
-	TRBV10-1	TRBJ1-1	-	TGCGCCAGCAGTGAATCGGGGCACACTGAAGCTTTCTTT	CASSESGHTEAFF
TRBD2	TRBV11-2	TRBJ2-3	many	TGTGCCAGCAGCCCCCGGACTAGCGGGTCCAATACGCAGTATTTT	CASSPRTSGSNTQYF
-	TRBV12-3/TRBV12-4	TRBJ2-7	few	TGTGCCAGCAGTTTGAGGGGTTCCTACGAGCAGTACTTC	CASSLRGSYEQYF
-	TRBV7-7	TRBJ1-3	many	TGTGCCAGCAGTCAATCCCCAGGGCCCGGAAACACCATATATTTT	CASSQSPGPGNTIYF
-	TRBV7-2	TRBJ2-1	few	TGTGCCAGCAGCTTAGAGGGCAAGAGATACAATGAGCAGTTCTTC	CASSLEGKRYNEQFF
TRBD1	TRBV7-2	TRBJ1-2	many	TGTGCCAGCAGCCCAACGACAGGGGGCGACTATGGCTACACCTTC	CASSPTTGGDYGYTF
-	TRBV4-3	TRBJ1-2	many	TGCGCCAGCAGCCCCGGGGCAATCGGGGCTTATGGCTACACCTTC	CASSPGAIGAYGYTF
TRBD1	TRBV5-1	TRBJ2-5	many	TGCGCCAGCAGCTCGGGGACAGGGGAAGAGACCCAGTACTTC	CASSSGTGEETQYF
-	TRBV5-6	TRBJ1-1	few	TGTGCCAGCAGCTTGGGGGTACACACTGAAGCTTTCTTT	CASSLGVHTEAFF
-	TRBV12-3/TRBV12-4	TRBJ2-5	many	TGTGCCAGCAGTCTGACCTTAGGTTATGGGACCCAGTACTTC	CASSLTLGYGTQYF
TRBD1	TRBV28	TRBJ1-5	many	TGTGCCAGCAGACGAGAGACAGGGATCGTTAATCAGCCCCAGCATTTT	CASRRETGIVNQPQHF
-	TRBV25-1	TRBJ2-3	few	TGTGCCAGCAGTGAATGGGTGTCGGGTAGCACAGATACGCAGTATTTT	CASSEWVSGSTDTQYF
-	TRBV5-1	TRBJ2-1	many	TGCGCCAGCAGCTTGGATACTAGCAACCTCTACAATGAGCAGTTCTTC	CASSLDTSNLYNEQFF
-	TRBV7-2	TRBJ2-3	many	TGTGCCAGCAGCTTAGCTTGGGGCCTTCGGGGAGATACGCAGTATTTT	CASSLAWGLRGDTQYF
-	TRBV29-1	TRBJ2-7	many	TGCAGCGTTCGGACAGTCAACTCCTACGAGCAGTACTTC	CSVRTVNSYEQYF
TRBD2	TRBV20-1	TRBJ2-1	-	TGCAGCCAAGAGCGGGGGGGAAATGAGCAGTTCTTC	CSQERGGNEQFF
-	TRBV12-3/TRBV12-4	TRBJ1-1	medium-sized	TGTGCCAGCAGTGGGGACAACACTGAAGCTTTCTTT	CASSGDNTEAFF
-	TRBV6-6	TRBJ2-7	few	TGTGCCAGCAGTAAACGCCGGACAGCGCTAACCTACGAGCAGTACTTC	CASSKRRTALTYEQYF
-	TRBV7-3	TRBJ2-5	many	TGTGCCAGCAGCTTAATCGGCAGCAAAGGGGAGACCCAGTACTTC	CASSLIGSKGETQYF
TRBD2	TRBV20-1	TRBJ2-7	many	TGCAGTGCTAGAGGGCTAGCGGCCTACGAGCAGTACTTC	CSARGLAAYEQYF